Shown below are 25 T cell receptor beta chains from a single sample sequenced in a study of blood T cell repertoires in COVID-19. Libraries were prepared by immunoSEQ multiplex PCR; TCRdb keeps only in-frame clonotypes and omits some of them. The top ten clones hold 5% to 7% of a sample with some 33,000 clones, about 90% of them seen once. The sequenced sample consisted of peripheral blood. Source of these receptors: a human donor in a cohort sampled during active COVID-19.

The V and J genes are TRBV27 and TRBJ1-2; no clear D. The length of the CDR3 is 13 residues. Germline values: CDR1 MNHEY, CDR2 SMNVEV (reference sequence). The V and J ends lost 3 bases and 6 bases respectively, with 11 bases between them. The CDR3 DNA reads TGTGCCAGCAGTTTTGGCCTGCTAGATGGCTACACCTTC. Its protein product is CASSFGLLDGYTF.

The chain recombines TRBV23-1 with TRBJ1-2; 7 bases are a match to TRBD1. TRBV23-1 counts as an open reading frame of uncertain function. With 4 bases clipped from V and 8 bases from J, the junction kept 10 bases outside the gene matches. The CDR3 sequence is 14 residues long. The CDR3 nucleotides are TGCGCCAGCAGTCTAATCGGGAGGGGGCAAGGCTACACCTTC. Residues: CASSLIGRGQGYTF.

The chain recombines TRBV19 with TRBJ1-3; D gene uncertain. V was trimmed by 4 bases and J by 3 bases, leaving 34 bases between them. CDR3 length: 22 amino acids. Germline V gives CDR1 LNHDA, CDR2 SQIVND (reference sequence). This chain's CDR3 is CASSTILFSLGQPGDGGNTIYF. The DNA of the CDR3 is TGTGCCAGTAGTACCATTCTTTTTTCCTTAGGTCAGCCCGGGGATGGTGGAAACACCATATATTTT.

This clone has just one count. CDR3 region: CASSTQGPSRYGYTF. CDR3 in DNA: TGTGCCAGCAGTACGCAGGGGCCGAGTCGATATGGCTACACCTTC. This chain links TRBV28 with TRBJ1-2; D possibly corresponds to TRBD1 (6 bases). V lost 5 bases, J lost 5 bases, and 18 bases lay in between. The CDR3 is 15 amino acids. Germline lookup yields CDR1 MDHEN and CDR2 SYDVKM.

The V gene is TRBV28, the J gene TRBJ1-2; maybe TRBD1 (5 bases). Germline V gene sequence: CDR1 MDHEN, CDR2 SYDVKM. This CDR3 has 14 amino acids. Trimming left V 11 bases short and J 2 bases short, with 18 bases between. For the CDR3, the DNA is TGTGCCCTCCGAGACCAGGGCGAGAACTATGGCTACACCTTC. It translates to CALRDQGENYGYTF.

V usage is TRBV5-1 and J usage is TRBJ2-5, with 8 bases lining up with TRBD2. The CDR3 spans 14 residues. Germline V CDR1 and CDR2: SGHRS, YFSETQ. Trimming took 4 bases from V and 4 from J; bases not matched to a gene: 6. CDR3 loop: CASSPSGGRETQYF. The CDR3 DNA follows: TGCGCCAGCAGCCCCAGCGGGGGCAGAGAGACCCAGTACTTC.

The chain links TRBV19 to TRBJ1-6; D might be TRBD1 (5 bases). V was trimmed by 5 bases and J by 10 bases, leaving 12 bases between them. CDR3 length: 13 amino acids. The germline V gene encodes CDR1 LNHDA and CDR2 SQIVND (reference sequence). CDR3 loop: CASSRGVESPLHF. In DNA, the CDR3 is TGTGCCAGTAGTCGGGGGGTGGAGTCACCCCTCCACTTT.

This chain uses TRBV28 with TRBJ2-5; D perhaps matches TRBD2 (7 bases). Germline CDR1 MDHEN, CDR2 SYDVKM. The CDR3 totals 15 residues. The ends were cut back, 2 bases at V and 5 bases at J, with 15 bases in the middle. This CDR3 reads CASSLAQGGMETQYF. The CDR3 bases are TGTGCCAGCAGTTTAGCACAGGGAGGGATGGAGACCCAGTACTTC.

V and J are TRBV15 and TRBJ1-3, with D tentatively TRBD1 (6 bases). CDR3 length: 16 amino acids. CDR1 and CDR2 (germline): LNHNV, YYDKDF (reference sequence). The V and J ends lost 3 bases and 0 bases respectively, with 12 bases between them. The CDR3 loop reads CATSRLTGFSGNTIYF. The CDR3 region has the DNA TGTGCCACCAGCAGGTTGACAGGCTTCTCTGGAAACACCATATATTTT.

CDR3 loop: CAWSAGTSEGTDTQYF. The CDR3 DNA is TGTGCCTGGAGCGCCGGGACATCTGAGGGCACAGATACGCAGTATTTT. This chain uses TRBV30 with TRBJ2-3; D is possibly TRBD1 (6 bases). Germline loops: CDR1 GTSNPN, CDR2 SVGIG (reference sequence). Trimming left V 3 bases short and J 1 base short, with 17 bases between. The CDR3 runs 16 residues.

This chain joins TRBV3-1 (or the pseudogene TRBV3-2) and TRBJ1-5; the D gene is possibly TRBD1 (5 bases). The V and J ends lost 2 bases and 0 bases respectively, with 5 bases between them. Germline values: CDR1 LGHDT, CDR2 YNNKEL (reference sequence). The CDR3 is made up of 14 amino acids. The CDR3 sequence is CASSQTGSNQPQHF. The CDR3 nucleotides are TGTGCCAGCAGCCAAACAGGTAGCAATCAGCCCCAGCATTTT.

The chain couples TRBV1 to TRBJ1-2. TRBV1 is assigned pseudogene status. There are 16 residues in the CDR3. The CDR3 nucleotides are TGCACCAGCAGCCAAGTCGAGTCCCATACCAACTATGGCTACACCTTC. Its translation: CTSSQVESHTNYGYTF.

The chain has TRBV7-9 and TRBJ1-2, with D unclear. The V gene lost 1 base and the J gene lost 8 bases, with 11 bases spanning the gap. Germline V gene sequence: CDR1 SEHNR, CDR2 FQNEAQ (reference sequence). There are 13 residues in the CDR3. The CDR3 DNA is TGTGCCAGCAGCTTAGTTCCCGGGTTAGGCTACACCTTC. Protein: CASSLVPGLGYTF.

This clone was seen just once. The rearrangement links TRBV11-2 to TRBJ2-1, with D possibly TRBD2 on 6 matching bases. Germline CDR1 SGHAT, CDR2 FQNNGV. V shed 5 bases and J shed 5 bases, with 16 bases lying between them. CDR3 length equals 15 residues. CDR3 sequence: CASSRTGDRDNEQFF. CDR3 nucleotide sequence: TGTGCCAGCAGCAGAACGGGGGATAGAGACAATGAGCAGTTCTTC.

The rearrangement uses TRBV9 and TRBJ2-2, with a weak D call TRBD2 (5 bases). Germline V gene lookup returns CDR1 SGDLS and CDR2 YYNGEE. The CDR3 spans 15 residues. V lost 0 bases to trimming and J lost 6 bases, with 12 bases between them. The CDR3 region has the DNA TGTGCCAGCAGCGTAGTGGCTAGCAGCTCCGGGGAGCTGTTTTTT. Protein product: CASSVVASSSGELFF.

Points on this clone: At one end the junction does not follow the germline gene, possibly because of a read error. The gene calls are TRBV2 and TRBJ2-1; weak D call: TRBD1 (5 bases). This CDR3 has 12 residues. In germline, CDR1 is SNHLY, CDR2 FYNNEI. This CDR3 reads CASSPPRGPWVF. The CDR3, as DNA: TGTGCCAGCAGCCCACCAAGGGGCCCTTGGGTCTTC.

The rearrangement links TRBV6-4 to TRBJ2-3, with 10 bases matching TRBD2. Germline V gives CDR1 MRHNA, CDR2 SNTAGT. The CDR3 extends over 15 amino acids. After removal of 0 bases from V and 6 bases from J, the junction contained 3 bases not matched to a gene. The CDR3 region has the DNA TGTGCCAGCAGTGACTCGAGCGGGGGGGCCGATACGCAGTATTTT. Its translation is CASSDSSGGADTQYF.

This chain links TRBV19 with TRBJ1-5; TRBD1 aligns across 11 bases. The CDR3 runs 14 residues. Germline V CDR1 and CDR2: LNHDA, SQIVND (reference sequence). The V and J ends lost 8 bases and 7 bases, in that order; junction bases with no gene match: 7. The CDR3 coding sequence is TGTGCCAGTGGCGGACAGGGGGCTGGACAGCCCCAGCATTTT. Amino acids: CASGGQGAGQPQHF.

CDR3 in amino acids: CASTAPGQNSPLHF. The CDR3, as DNA: TGCGCCAGCACTGCTCCGGGACAGAATTCACCCCTCCACTTT. The chain couples TRBV5-1 to TRBJ1-6, with TRBD1 identical over 7 bases. Germline V CDR1 and CDR2: SGHRS, YFSETQ. CDR3 length: 14 amino acids. The V and J ends lost 6 bases and 7 bases, in that order; junction bases with no gene match: 7.

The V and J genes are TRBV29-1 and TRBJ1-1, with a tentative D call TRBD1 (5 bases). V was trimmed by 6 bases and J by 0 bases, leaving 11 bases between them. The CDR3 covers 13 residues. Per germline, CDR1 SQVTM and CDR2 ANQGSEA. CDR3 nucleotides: TGCAGCGTCGCCGGGACTTTGAACACTGAAGCTTTCTTT. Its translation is CSVAGTLNTEAFF.

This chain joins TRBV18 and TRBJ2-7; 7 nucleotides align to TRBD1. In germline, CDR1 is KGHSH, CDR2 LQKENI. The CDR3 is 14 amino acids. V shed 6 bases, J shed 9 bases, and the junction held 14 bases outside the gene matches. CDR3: CASSPGQRESRQYV. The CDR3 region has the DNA TGTGCCAGCTCCCCGGGACAGAGAGAGTCGAGGCAGTACGTC.

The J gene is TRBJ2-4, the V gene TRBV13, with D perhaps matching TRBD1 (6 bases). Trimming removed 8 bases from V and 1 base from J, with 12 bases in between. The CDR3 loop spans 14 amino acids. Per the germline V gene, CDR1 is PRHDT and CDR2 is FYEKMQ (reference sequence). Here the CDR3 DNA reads TGTGCCAGCGGCCCAAGGGGGGCCAAAAACATTCAGTACTTC. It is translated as CASGPRGAKNIQYF.

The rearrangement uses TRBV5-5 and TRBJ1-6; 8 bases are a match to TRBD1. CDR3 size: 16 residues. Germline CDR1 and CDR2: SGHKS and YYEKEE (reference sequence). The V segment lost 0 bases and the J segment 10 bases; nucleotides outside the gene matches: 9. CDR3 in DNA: TGTGCCAGCAGCTTGGGGCCCGACAGGGGTTTATCACCCCTCCACTTT. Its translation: CASSLGPDRGLSPLHF.

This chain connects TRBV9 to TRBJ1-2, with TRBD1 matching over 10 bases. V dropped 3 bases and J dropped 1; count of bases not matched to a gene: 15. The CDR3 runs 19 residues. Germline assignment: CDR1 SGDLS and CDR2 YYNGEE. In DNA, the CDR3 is TGTGCCAGCAGCGGTCACCGGGGGGGACAGGGGATTTTTAACTATGGCTACACCTTC. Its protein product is CASSGHRGGQGIFNYGYTF.

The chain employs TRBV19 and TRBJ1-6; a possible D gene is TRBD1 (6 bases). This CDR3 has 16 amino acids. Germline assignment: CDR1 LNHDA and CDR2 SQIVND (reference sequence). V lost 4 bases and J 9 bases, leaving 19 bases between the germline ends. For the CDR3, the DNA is TGTGCCAGTAGTACCGTCGGGGCAGGGGTCGGTTCACCCCTCCACTTT. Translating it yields CASSTVGAGVGSPLHF.